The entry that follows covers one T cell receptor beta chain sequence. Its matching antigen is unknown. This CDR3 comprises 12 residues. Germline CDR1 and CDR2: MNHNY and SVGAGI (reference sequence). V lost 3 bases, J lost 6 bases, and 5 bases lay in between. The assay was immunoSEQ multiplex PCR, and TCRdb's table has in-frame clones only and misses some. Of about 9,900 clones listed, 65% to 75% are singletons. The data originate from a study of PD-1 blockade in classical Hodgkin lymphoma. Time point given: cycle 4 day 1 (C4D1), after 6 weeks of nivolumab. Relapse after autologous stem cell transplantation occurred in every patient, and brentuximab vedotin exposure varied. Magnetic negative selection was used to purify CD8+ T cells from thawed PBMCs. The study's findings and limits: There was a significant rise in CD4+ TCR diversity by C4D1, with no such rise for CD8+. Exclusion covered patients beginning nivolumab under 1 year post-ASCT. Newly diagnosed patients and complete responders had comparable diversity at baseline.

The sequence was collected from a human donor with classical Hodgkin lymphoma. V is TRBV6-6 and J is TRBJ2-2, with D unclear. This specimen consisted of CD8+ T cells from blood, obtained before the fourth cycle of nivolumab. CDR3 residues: CASSYFPGELFF. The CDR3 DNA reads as TGTGCCAGCAGTTATTTCCCCGGGGAGCTGTTTTTT.